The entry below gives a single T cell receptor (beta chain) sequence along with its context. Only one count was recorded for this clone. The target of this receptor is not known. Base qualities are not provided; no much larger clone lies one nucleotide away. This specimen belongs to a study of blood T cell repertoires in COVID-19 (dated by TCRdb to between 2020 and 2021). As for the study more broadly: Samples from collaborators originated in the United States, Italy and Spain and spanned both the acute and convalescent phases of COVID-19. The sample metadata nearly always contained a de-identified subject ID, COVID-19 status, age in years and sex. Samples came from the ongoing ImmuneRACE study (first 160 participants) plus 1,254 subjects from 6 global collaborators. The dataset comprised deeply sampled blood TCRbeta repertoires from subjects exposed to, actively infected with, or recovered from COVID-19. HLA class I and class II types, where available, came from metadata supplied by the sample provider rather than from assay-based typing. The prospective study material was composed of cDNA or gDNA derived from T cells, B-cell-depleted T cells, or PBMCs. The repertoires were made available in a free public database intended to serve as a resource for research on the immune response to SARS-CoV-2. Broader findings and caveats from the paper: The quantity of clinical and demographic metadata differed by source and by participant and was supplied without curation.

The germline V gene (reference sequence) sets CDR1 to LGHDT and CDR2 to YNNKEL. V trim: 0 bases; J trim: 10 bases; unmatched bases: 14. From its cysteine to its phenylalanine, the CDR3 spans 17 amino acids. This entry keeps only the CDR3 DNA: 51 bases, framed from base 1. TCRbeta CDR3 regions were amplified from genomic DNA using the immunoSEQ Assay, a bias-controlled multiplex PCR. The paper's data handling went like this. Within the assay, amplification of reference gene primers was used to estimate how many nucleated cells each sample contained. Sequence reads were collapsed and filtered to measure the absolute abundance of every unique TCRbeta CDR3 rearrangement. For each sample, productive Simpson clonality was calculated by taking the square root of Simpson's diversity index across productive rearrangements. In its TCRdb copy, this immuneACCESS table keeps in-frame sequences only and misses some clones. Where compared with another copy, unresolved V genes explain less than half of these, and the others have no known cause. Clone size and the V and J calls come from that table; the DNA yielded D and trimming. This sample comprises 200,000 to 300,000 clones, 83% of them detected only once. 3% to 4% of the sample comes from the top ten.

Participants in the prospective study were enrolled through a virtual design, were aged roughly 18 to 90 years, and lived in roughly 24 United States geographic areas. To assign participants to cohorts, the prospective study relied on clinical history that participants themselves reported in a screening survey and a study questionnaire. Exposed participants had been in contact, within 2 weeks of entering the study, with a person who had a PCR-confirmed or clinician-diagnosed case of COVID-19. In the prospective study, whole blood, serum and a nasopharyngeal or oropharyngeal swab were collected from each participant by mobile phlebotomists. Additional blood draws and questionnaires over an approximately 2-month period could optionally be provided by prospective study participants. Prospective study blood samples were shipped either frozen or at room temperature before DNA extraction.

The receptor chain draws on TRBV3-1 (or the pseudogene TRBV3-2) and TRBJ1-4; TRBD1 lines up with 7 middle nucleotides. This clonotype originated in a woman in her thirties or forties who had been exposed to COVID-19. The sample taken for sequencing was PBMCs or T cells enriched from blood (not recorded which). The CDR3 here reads CASSQDIPRDSEGKLFF. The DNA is TGTGCCAGCAGCCAAGATATCCCACGGGACAGTGAGGGAAAACTGTTTTTT.